The 29 T cell receptor beta chains below were found in one sample sequenced in a study of lymphopenia after photon versus proton radiotherapy. The repertoire was sequenced with immunoSEQ multiplex PCR; TCRdb's copy has only in-frame clones and lacks some. The sample shows approximately 12,000 clones, 88% of them seen only once. Specimen: peripheral blood, collected from a patient treated with photon-based radiotherapy. These receptor sequences come from a man aged 55 to 70 with pancreatic cancer.

CDR3: CASSLRGAGAGNTIYF. CDR3 sequence (DNA): TGTGCCAGCAGCTTAAGAGGAGCGGGGGCTGGAAACACCATATATTTT. The V call is TRBV7-6, the J call TRBJ1-3, with D perhaps matching TRBD1 (5 bases). The germline V gene encodes CDR1 SGHVS and CDR2 FNYEAQ. The CDR3 totals 16 residues. V was pared by 2 bases and J by 2 bases, with 13 bases between.

This clone was picked up a small number of times. J is TRBJ2-7 and V is TRBV7-9; D may be TRBD2 (5 bases). Per the germline V gene, CDR1 is SEHNR and CDR2 is FQNEAQ (reference sequence). Trimming cost V 5 bases and J 0 bases, with 8 bases left between them. CDR3 length: 13 amino acids. In nucleotides, the CDR3 is TGTGCCAGCAGCGCGGGCCGCTCCTACGAGCAGTACTTC. Translated: CASSAGRSYEQYF.

V usage is TRBV18 and J usage is TRBJ2-7, with a possible D match to TRBD2 (7 bases). This CDR3 comprises 14 residues. Trimming shortened V by 6 bases and J by 4 bases, and 16 bases separated the two germline ends. From germline, CDR1 is KGHSH and CDR2 LQKENI. The CDR3 spells CASSPGGGGYEQYF. CDR3 bases: TGTGCCAGCTCCCCGGGCGGGGGCGGGTACGAGCAGTACTTC.

This clone was seen a few times. The chain combines TRBV6-1 with TRBJ1-1, with a weak D call TRBD1 (6 bases). The CDR3 runs to 15 residues. The germline V and J ends were trimmed by 2 bases and 5 bases, with 15 bases remaining between them. Germline CDR1 MNHNS, CDR2 SASEGT. CDR3 region: CASSEKGVRGTEAFF. The CDR3 DNA reads TGTGCCAGCAGTGAAAAGGGGGTTAGAGGGACTGAAGCTTTCTTT.

The chain is built from TRBV30 and TRBJ2-1; the match to TRBD2 covers 8 bases. The V and J ends lost 0 bases and 7 bases, in that order; junction bases with no gene match: 17. Germline assignment: CDR1 GTSNPN and CDR2 SVGIG (reference sequence). The CDR3 spans 18 residues. CDR3 sequence reads: CAWSVRLRGVLFRNEQFF. CDR3 nucleotides: TGTGCCTGGAGTGTACGTCTGCGGGGGGTGCTTTTTAGGAATGAGCAGTTCTTC.

The DNA of the CDR3 is TGTGCCAGCAGCGCGGAGGGACGGCCGGATTATGGCTACACCTTC. This codes for CASSAEGRPDYGYTF. J is TRBJ1-2 and V is TRBV11-1; D may be TRBD1 (5 bases). CDR3 size: 15 residues. Germline CDR1 SGHAT, CDR2 FQDESV (reference sequence). The ends were cut back, 5 bases at V and 5 bases at J, with 18 bases in the middle.

CDR3 sequence (DNA): TGTGCCAGCAGTTACGCTCTTAGACGGGATTCCTACGAGCAGTACTTC. It yields the protein CASSYALRRDSYEQYF. This sequence joins TRBV6-6 and TRBJ2-7; D perhaps matches TRBD2 (5 bases). The germline V gene encodes CDR1 MNHNY and CDR2 SVGAGI (reference sequence). The V end lost 2 bases, the J end lost 1 base, and 15 bases lay between the germline ends. This CDR3 spans 16 amino acids.

V gene TRBV7-9 combines with J gene TRBJ1-2; 7 bases align to TRBD1. The CDR3 is 14 amino acids. In germline, CDR1 is SEHNR, CDR2 FQNEAQ (reference sequence). J gave up 7 bases and V 4 bases, and 9 bases lay outside the gene matches. The CDR3 bases are TGTGCCAGCAGCTCGCCTCCGGGACAGAGTGGCTACACCTTC. Residues: CASSSPPGQSGYTF.

The chain has TRBV29-1 and TRBJ1-1; no clear D. The length of the CDR3 is 13 residues. Between the trimmed V and J ends, which lost 5 bases and 0 bases, there was a span of 10 bases. Germline V gene lookup returns CDR1 SQVTM and CDR2 ANQGSEA. The CDR3, as DNA: TGCAGCGTTAGCCTCCCCATGAACACTGAAGCTTTCTTT. It is translated as CSVSLPMNTEAFF.

The rearrangement uses TRBV9 and TRBJ2-3; possible D gene TRBD2, 6 bases. The CDR3 is 17 amino acids. Trimming removed 6 bases from V and 4 bases from J, with 24 bases in between. Germline assignment: CDR1 SGDLS and CDR2 YYNGEE. This CDR3 reads CASTESTGLSGPDTQYF. CDR3 coding DNA: TGTGCCAGCACGGAAAGTACGGGACTGTCAGGACCAGATACGCAGTATTTT.

The chain carries TRBV10-3 and TRBJ2-5; D might be TRBD1 (6 bases). The CDR3 sequence is 15 residues long. The germline V and J ends were trimmed by 8 bases and 3 bases, with 19 bases remaining between them. Looked up from germline, CDR1 is ENHRY and CDR2 is SYGVKD. CDR3 loop: CAIGSDRGGKETQYF. DNA for the CDR3: TGTGCCATCGGATCGGACAGAGGGGGAAAAGAGACCCAGTACTTC.

The chain couples TRBV19 to TRBJ1-2; 7 positions match TRBD1. There are 13 residues in the CDR3. Germline V lookup: CDR1 LNHDA, CDR2 SQIVND (reference sequence). Unmatched junction bases numbered 5, after V lost 5 bases and J lost 5 bases. The CDR3 loop reads CASSLGRGYGYTF. In DNA, the CDR3 is TGTGCCAGTAGTCTCGGCAGGGGGTATGGCTACACCTTC. Drawing the rest from reference TRBV19 and TRBJ1-2, the complete variable domain is DGGITQSPKYLFRKEGQNVTLSCEQNLNHDAMYWYRQDPGQGLRLIYYSQIVNDFQKGDIAEGYSVSREKKESFPLTVTSAQKNPTAFYLCASSLGRGYGYTFGSGTRLTVV.

The rearrangement uses TRBV6-1 and TRBJ2-7; unclear D gene. The CDR3 has 15 amino acids. Trimming took off 7 bases at V and 2 bases at J, with 18 bases between the two ends. Germline CDR1 and CDR2: MNHNS and SASEGT. The DNA of the CDR3 is TGTGCCAGCATACGTTCCCCAGGTGGGACCTACGAGCAGTACTTC. This translates into CASIRSPGGTYEQYF.

The chain has TRBV19 and TRBJ1-2; a possible D gene is TRBD1 (5 bases). This CDR3 is 17 amino acids long. Germline V gene data show CDR1 as LNHDA and CDR2 as SQIVND (reference sequence). The ends were cut back, 3 bases at V and 3 bases at J, with 20 bases in the middle. The CDR3 protein is CASSMGLRTLGDYGYTF. For the CDR3, the DNA is TGTGCCAGTAGTATGGGGTTAAGGACACTCGGGGACTATGGCTACACCTTC.

The CDR3 is CASSFAGGFADTQYF. The CDR3 coding sequence is TGTGCCAGCAGCTTCGCGGGGGGGTTCGCAGATACGCAGTATTTT. V and J are TRBV7-3 and TRBJ2-3; 9 bases are a match to TRBD2. The J segment lost 4 bases and the V segment lost 3 bases, leaving 5 bases of the junction unmatched. Per the germline V gene, CDR1 is SGHTA and CDR2 is FQGTGA. This CDR3 spans 15 amino acids.

The chain carries TRBV5-6 and TRBJ2-1; D is unclear. The germline V and J ends were trimmed by 9 bases and 0 bases, with 16 bases remaining between them. CDR3 length equals 15 residues. Per the germline V gene, CDR1 is SGHDT and CDR2 is YYEEEE. CDR3 coding DNA: TGTGCCACCCGCTCCGGACCCACCTCCTACAATGAGCAGTTCTTC. Its protein is CATRSGPTSYNEQFF.

The V gene is TRBV4-1, the J gene TRBJ1-1, with a possible D match to TRBD1 (6 bases). Germline values: CDR1 MGHRA, CDR2 YSYEKL. Deletions cut 3 bases from V and 3 bases from J, with 17 bases between. CDR3 length: 16 residues. The CDR3 loop reads CASSQQSGVWDTEAFF. DNA of the CDR3: TGCGCCAGCAGCCAGCAGTCAGGGGTCTGGGACACTGAAGCTTTCTTT.

The V call is TRBV4-2, the J call TRBJ2-3; 9 bases fit TRBD2. Germline V gene sequence: CDR1 LGHNA, CDR2 YNFKEQ. Trimming cost V 4 bases and J 3 bases; bases outside gene matches: 8. This CDR3 region has 16 residues. The CDR3 DNA is TGTGCCAGCAGCCCCGAACAAGCGGGGGGAACAGATACGCAGTATTTT. Translated: CASSPEQAGGTDTQYF.

The V and J genes are TRBV19 and TRBJ2-7, with a weak D call TRBD1 (6 bases). The ends were cut back, 3 bases at V and 4 bases at J, with 13 bases in the middle. There are 14 residues in the CDR3. In germline, CDR1 is LNHDA, CDR2 SQIVND (reference sequence). In DNA form, the CDR3 reads TGTGCCAGTAGTATTAGGAACAGGGTTTACGAGCAGTACTTC. Protein sequence: CASSIRNRVYEQYF.

J is TRBJ2-3 and V is TRBV7-9; TRBD1 might be the D (6 bases). The CDR3 is 16 residues long. Germline assignment: CDR1 SEHNR and CDR2 FQNEAQ (reference sequence). Trimming shortened V by 0 bases and J by 2 bases, and 12 bases separated the two germline ends. CDR3 region: CASSLAVRGPTDTQYF. CDR3 bases: TGTGCCAGCAGCTTAGCGGTCAGGGGCCCCACAGATACGCAGTATTTT.

The chain joins TRBV9 to TRBJ2-5; D unclear. V was clipped by 4 bases and J by 0 bases, with 10 bases between them. The CDR3 has 14 amino acids. The germline V gene has CDR1 SGDLS and CDR2 YYNGEE. The CDR3: CASSLGWYQETQYF. CDR3 coding DNA: TGTGCCAGCAGCCTTGGGTGGTACCAAGAGACCCAGTACTTC.

The rearrangement joins TRBV9 to TRBJ2-2; 7 bases line up with TRBD1. Germline assignment: CDR1 SGDLS and CDR2 YYNGEE. The CDR3 extends over 18 amino acids. V lost 5 bases and J lost 0; bases outside the gene matches: 13. Here the CDR3 reads CASRDSWTGDSNTGELFF. For the CDR3, the DNA is TGTGCCAGCAGGGACTCCTGGACAGGCGATTCGAACACCGGGGAGCTGTTTTTT.

This sequence joins TRBV11-1 and TRBJ2-3; D is unresolved. This CDR3 has 15 residues. Germline CDR1 is SGHAT and CDR2 is FQDESV (reference sequence). Trimming stripped 4 bases from V and 0 bases from J, with 11 bases between. The CDR3: CASSSSTPSTDTQYF. CDR3 coding DNA: TGTGCCAGCAGCTCGTCGACACCAAGCACAGATACGCAGTATTTT. The entire variable domain, with the rest obtained from reference TRBV11-1 and TRBJ2-3, is as follows: EAEVAQSPRYKITEKSQAVAFWCDPISGHATLYWYRQILGQGPELLVQFQDESVVDDSQLPKDRFSAERLKGVDSTLKIQPAELGDSAMYLCASSSSTPSTDTQYFGPGTRLTVL.

V is TRBV18 and J is TRBJ1-2; D may be TRBD1 (6 bases). V dropped 4 bases and J dropped 6 bases, with 18 bases sitting between them. Germline V gives CDR1 KGHSH, CDR2 LQKENI. CDR3 size: 15 residues. In DNA, the CDR3 is TGTGCCAGCTCACGACTTGAGGGGGGGTCGGATGGCTACACCTTC. As protein: CASSRLEGGSDGYTF.

This clone was found once. V gene TRBV18 combines with J gene TRBJ1-6; 11 bases match TRBD1. J lost 3 bases, V lost 4 bases, and 5 bases had no gene match. Germline V gene sequence: CDR1 KGHSH, CDR2 LQKENI. The CDR3 is made up of 17 amino acids. The CDR3 is CASSQLGTGGYNSPLHF. The DNA of the CDR3 is TGTGCCAGCTCACAACTAGGGACAGGGGGCTATAATTCACCCCTCCACTTT. The full variable domain, completed using reference TRBV18 and TRBJ1-6, is NAGVMQNPRHLVRRRGQEARLRCSPMKGHSHVYWYRQLPEEGLKFMVYLQKENIIDESGMPKERFSAEFPKEGPSILRIQQVVRGDSAAYFCASSQLGTGGYNSPLHFGNGTRLTVT.

The chain couples TRBV18 to TRBJ2-3; a weak D match, TRBD1 (6 bases). The CDR3 consists of 14 residues. The V gene lost 3 bases and the J gene lost 9 bases, with 16 bases spanning the gap. Germline CDR1 KGHSH, CDR2 LQKENI. This CDR3 reads CASSPPGASLTQYF. The CDR3 nucleotides read TGTGCCAGCTCACCCCCAGGGGCTAGCCTCACGCAGTATTTT.

This sequence joins TRBV6-1 and TRBJ2-7, with D unclear. CDR1 and CDR2 from the germline V gene are MNHNS and SASEGT. The CDR3 runs 10 residues. V was trimmed by 7 bases and J by 1 base, leaving 2 bases between them. The DNA for the CDR3 is TGTGCCAGCAATTCCTACGAGCAGTACTTC. It codes for CASNSYEQYF.

The rearrangement links TRBV11-2 to TRBJ1-2; 8 nucleotides align to TRBD1. Germline loops: CDR1 SGHAT, CDR2 FQNNGV. Losses at the gene ends were 1 base for V and 1 base for J; bases not matched to a gene: 8. The CDR3 contains 17 residues. CDR3 loop: CASSLGSGGGNNYGYTF. The CDR3 DNA follows: TGTGCCAGCAGCTTAGGATCAGGGGGCGGAAATAACTATGGCTACACCTTC.

The rearrangement uses TRBV25-1 and TRBJ2-7; D call uncertain. Trimming stripped 5 bases from V and 3 bases from J, with 5 bases between. Germline V gene data show CDR1 as MGHDK and CDR2 as SYGVNS. This CDR3 spans 11 amino acids. CDR3 nucleotide sequence: TGTGCCAGCAGTAGGAGCTACGAGCAGTACTTC. The encoded protein is CASSRSYEQYF.